Listed below are T cell receptor beta chains from one sample, sequenced in a study of blood T cell repertoires in COVID-19. Only in-frame clones appear in the TCRdb table, and some are missing; sequencing was by immunoSEQ multiplex PCR. The sample holds almost 200,000 clones, approximately 86% seen once. Sequenced sample: peripheral blood. Receptors originate from a man aged 55 to 70 with COVID-19, enrolled during active disease. The CDR3 runs from the conserved cysteine through the conserved F or W. A D gene is named only where the DNA matches it firmly. Clone size is stated in some rows and not others, as once, few, many or a class when expanded.

V gene	clone size	J gene	D gene	CDR3 protein	CDR3 DNA
TRBV3-1/TRBV3-2	.	TRBJ2-7	TRBD2	CASGTSGIRSYEQYF	TGTGCCAGCGGGACTAGCGGGATCCGCTCCTACGAGCAGTACTTC
TRBV6-2/TRBV6-3	.	TRBJ2-4	.	CASSPGEGEIGKDIQYF	TGTGCCAGCAGCCCTGGGGAGGGGGAGATCGGCAAAGACATTCAGTACTTC
TRBV9	.	TRBJ1-5	TRBD1	CASSVGTGLGQPQHF	TGTGCCAGCAGCGTAGGGACAGGGTTGGGTCAGCCCCAGCATTTT
TRBV2	.	TRBJ1-5	.	CASSGRGSNQPQHF	TGTGCCAGCAGTGGTCGGGGAAGCAATCAGCCCCAGCATTTT
TRBV5-1	.	TRBJ1-2	.	CASSSPGQSYGYTF	TGCGCCAGCAGCTCCCCCGGACAGTCTTATGGCTACACCTTC
TRBV10-1	.	TRBJ1-2	.	CASSPKGANYGYTF	TGCGCCAGCAGTCCAAAAGGGGCTAACTATGGCTACACCTTC
TRBV27	few	TRBJ2-5	TRBD2	CASRGLAGVETQYF	TGTGCCAGCAGAGGACTAGCGGGAGTAGAGACCCAGTACTTC
TRBV10-1	once	TRBJ1-2	.	CASRDRGVPGRGYTF	TGCGCCAGCAGGGACCGCGGGGTCCCCGGGAGAGGCTACACCTTC
TRBV7-9	.	TRBJ1-3	TRBD1	CAGQASSGNTIYF	TGTGCCGGACAGGCGAGCTCTGGAAACACCATATATTTT
TRBV9	few	TRBJ2-7	TRBD2	CASSAERAGGSYEQYF	TGTGCCAGCAGCGCAGAAAGGGCGGGAGGATCCTACGAGCAGTACTTC
TRBV5-4	.	TRBJ2-3	.	CASSASGFTDTQYF	TGTGCCAGCAGCGCGAGCGGGTTTACAGATACGCAGTATTTT
TRBV4-1	once	TRBJ2-7	TRBD2	CASSQVPAGGLGEQYF	TGCGCCAGCAGCCAAGTTCCAGCGGGAGGGCTGGGCGAGCAGTACTTC
TRBV10-3	.	TRBJ1-6	.	CAIRGLDSPLHF	TGTGCCATCAGGGGCCTTGATTCACCCCTCCACTTT
TRBV27	.	TRBJ1-2	.	CASSFAGTNDGYTF	TGTGCCAGCAGTTTCGCCGGGACAAACGATGGCTACACCTTC
TRBV7-9	.	TRBJ2-3	TRBD2	CASSLVLAGDTQYF	TGTGCCAGCAGCTTAGTCCTAGCGGGGGATACGCAGTATTTT
TRBV28	few	TRBJ1-2	.	CASSPLGGPFYGYTF	TGTGCCAGCAGTCCCCTAGGGGGACCGTTCTATGGCTACACCTTC
TRBV6-5	.	TRBJ1-1	TRBD1	CASSSRQGVNTEAFF	TGTGCCAGCAGTAGCCGACAGGGCGTGAACACTGAAGCTTTCTTT
TRBV7-8	.	TRBJ1-6	.	CASRAGLGGNSPLHF	TGTGCCAGCAGAGCCGGGTTGGGAGGGAATTCACCCCTCCACTTT
TRBV11-2	few	TRBJ1-3	TRBD1	CASSVDRVSGNTIYF	TGTGCCAGCAGCGTAGACAGGGTATCTGGAAACACCATATATTTT
TRBV6-2/TRBV6-3	.	TRBJ1-2	TRBD1	CASSPGQVNYGYTF	TGTGCCAGCAGTCCGGGACAGGTTAACTATGGCTACACCTTC
TRBV7-3	.	TRBJ2-7	.	CASSLISRGEQYF	TGTGCCAGCAGCTTAATAAGTCGCGGAGAGCAGTACTTC
TRBV4-3	.	TRBJ2-4	TRBD1	CASSWDRGQNIQYF	TGCGCCAGCAGCTGGGACAGGGGGCAGAACATTCAGTACTTC
TRBV28	.	TRBJ1-4	.	CASSIPGPTNEKLFF	TGTGCCAGCAGTATTCCAGGGCCAACTAATGAAAAACTGTTTTTT
TRBV2	.	TRBJ2-5	.	CASKGNGPTATQYF	TGTGCCAGCAAGGGGAACGGCCCCACGGCGACCCAGTACTTC
TRBV19	few	TRBJ1-1	TRBD1	CASSEDRGRTEAFF	TGTGCCAGTAGTGAGGACAGGGGGCGAACTGAAGCTTTCTTT
TRBV6-2/TRBV6-3	.	TRBJ2-1	TRBD1	CASSYDVQGILSEQFF	TGTGCCAGCAGTTACGACGTACAGGGGATCCTAAGTGAGCAGTTCTTC
TRBV2	.	TRBJ1-5	.	CASSEREFQPQHF	TGTGCCAGCAGTGAACGGGAGTTTCAGCCCCAGCATTTT
TRBV28	.	TRBJ1-2	.	CASISLGGDNYGYTF	TGTGCCAGCATCTCACTGGGGGGGGACAACTATGGCTACACCTTC
TRBV5-4	.	TRBJ2-6	TRBD1	CASSLDQGAGANVLTF	TGTGCCAGCAGCTTGGATCAGGGGGCCGGGGCCAACGTCCTGACTTTC
TRBV12-5	few	TRBJ1-5	.	CASGLGGGGPQHF	TGTGCTAGTGGTTTGGGGGGCGGGGGGCCCCAGCATTTT
TRBV7-9	.	TRBJ1-2	.	CASSLEDSYGYTF	TGTGCCAGCAGCTTAGAAGACAGCTATGGCTACACCTTC
TRBV3-1/TRBV3-2	once	TRBJ1-6	.	CASSLLGGFSPLHF	TGTGCCAGCAGCCTCCTGGGGGGATTCTCACCCCTCCACTTT
TRBV27	.	TRBJ1-6	.	CASSLSAGVNSPLHF	TGTGCCAGCAGTTTATCGGCAGGGGTTAATTCACCCCTCCACTTT
TRBV7-3	.	TRBJ1-1	.	CASSAGEGWGEAFF	TGTGCCAGCAGCGCAGGGGAAGGGTGGGGAGAAGCTTTCTTT
TRBV28	.	TRBJ2-2	TRBD2	CASSPTPGTSGNTGELFF	TGTGCCAGCAGTCCCACCCCGGGGACTAGCGGGAACACCGGGGAGCTGTTTTTT
TRBV6-5	.	TRBJ2-5	TRBD1	CASTAGQGTQETQYF	TGTGCCAGCACCGCGGGACAGGGGACCCAAGAGACCCAGTACTTC
TRBV4-1	.	TRBJ1-1	.	CASSQDQGGTEAFF	TGCGCCAGCAGCCAAGATCAGGGAGGCACTGAAGCTTTCTTT
TRBV19	.	TRBJ2-1	TRBD2	CASSIGTSGIEQFF	TGTGCCAGTAGTATAGGGACTAGCGGGATTGAGCAGTTCTTC
TRBV3-1/TRBV3-2	.	TRBJ2-7	.	CASSQPGARAIIDEQYF	TGTGCCAGCAGCCAACCGGGAGCGAGGGCCATTATCGACGAGCAGTACTTC
TRBV3-1/TRBV3-2	once	TRBJ2-2	TRBD1	CASSHPTGLFTGELFF	TGTGCCAGCAGCCATCCGACAGGGCTTTTCACCGGGGAGCTGTTTTTT
TRBV27	few	TRBJ1-5	TRBD1	CASSLSSTGGPQPQHF	TGTGCCAGCAGTCTCAGTTCGACAGGGGGCCCTCAGCCCCAGCATTTT
TRBV5-6	few	TRBJ1-4	.	CASSFGQGDEKLFF	TGTGCCAGCAGCTTCGGCCAGGGCGATGAAAAACTGTTTTTT
TRBV30	.	TRBJ2-7	.	CAWISHRVHEQYF	TGTGCCTGGATCTCCCATCGGGTCCACGAGCAGTACTTC
TRBV19	.	TRBJ2-7	.	CASSMVGGSYEQYF	TGTGCCAGTAGTATGGTAGGCGGATCCTACGAGCAGTACTTC
TRBV4-3	.	TRBJ2-5	.	CASSQGFRGGGQETQYF	TGCGCCAGCAGCCAGGGTTTCAGGGGAGGGGGCCAAGAGACCCAGTACTTC
TRBV2	.	TRBJ1-3	TRBD1	CASRNTGVPGNTIYF	TGTGCCAGCAGGAATACAGGGGTTCCTGGAAACACCATATATTTT
TRBV5-6	.	TRBJ1-6	.	CASSEEGRELGDNSPLHF	TGTGCCAGCAGCGAAGAAGGACGGGAGCTCGGAGATAATTCACCCCTCCACTTT
TRBV28	.	TRBJ2-3	TRBD2	CASILAGASTDTQYF	TGTGCCAGCATACTAGCGGGAGCTAGCACAGATACGCAGTATTTT